This T cell receptor beta chain was recovered during a study of T cell responses to AZD1222 COVID-19 vaccine. With 6 bases removed from V and 5 bases from J, the gap between germline ends came to 11 bases. The CDR3 extends over 12 amino acids. Germline CDR1 reads SNHLY; CDR2 reads FYNNEI. This clone was counted once. Using immunoSEQ multiplex PCR, the repertoire was profiled, and TCRdb retains in-frame clones only, with some absent. The sample holds some 71,000 clones; 84% are singletons and the top ten take 9.8%. The specimen comprised peripheral blood, sampled on day 0 of AZD1222 vaccination. The rearrangement links TRBV2 to TRBJ2-7; D may be TRBD1 (6 bases). The sequence derives from an adult in good health. The CDR3 bases are TGTGCCAGCAGGGGTACAGGGAACGAGCAGTACTTC. Translation gives CASRGTGNEQYF.